What follows are 11 T cell receptor beta chains derived from one specimen sequenced in a study of T cells after yellow fever vaccination. From the 5' RACE reads, TCRdb called clonotypes with MiXCR, one entry per CDR3 protein. This sample has 250,000 to 300,000 distinct CDR3 sequences; 13% occur once, and the top ten carry roughly 0.5%. The specimen was CD4+ T cells sorted from PBMCs, collected 45 days after the yellow fever booster vaccination. Receptors originate from a man younger than 40 who received the YFV17D yellow fever vaccine.

In this sample, this clonotype turned up many times. The chain employs TRBV6-4 and TRBJ2-2; no clear D gene. CDR1 and CDR2 from the germline V gene are MRHNA and SNTAGT. The germline V and J ends were trimmed by 6 bases and 5 bases, with 10 bases remaining between them. The CDR3 length is 13 residues. In DNA, the CDR3 is TGTGCCAGCAGCGAATGGGGTACCGGGGAGCTGTTTTTT. Its protein product is CASSEWGTGELFF.

This clonotype has just a few counts. The chain recombines TRBV7-9 with TRBJ2-7; 15 bases align to TRBD2. Germline-derived CDR1 and CDR2 are SEHNR and FQNEAQ (reference sequence). The CDR3 is 12 residues long. The V gene end was trimmed by 8 bases and the J gene end by 10 bases; junction bases not matched to a gene: 3. CDR3 protein: CASGLAGGPQYF. DNA of the CDR3: TGTGCCAGCGGACTAGCGGGAGGGCCCCAGTACTTC.

This chain links TRBV7-3 with TRBJ2-1, with D possibly being TRBD2 (5 bases). Germline CDR1 and CDR2: SGHTA and FQGTGA. The ends were cut back, 5 bases at V and 7 bases at J, with 18 bases in the middle. This CDR3 comprises 15 residues. The CDR3 nucleotides read TGTGCCAGCAGCCCCCAGAGCGGAGCAGGAAATGAGCAGTTCTTC. Residues: CASSPQSGAGNEQFF.

This clonotype has just a few counts. The chain uses TRBV7-9 and TRBJ1-6; 7 bases align to TRBD1. This CDR3 spans 14 amino acids. The germline V gene encodes CDR1 SEHNR and CDR2 FQNEAQ (reference sequence). V shed 5 bases and J 10 bases; nucleotides not matched to a gene: 8. As DNA, the CDR3 is TGTGCCAGCAGCCCGGGACAGACCGGCTCACCCCTCCACTTT. This translates into CASSPGQTGSPLHF.

This chain connects TRBV6-1 to TRBJ2-1; 8 nucleotides line up with TRBD2. CDR1 MNHNS and CDR2 SASEGT come from the germline V gene. Germline trimming cut 10 bases from V and 6 bases from J; bases unmatched to any gene: 14. The CDR3 extends over 15 amino acids. The CDR3 DNA sequence: TGTGCCATAGCCTCCACGGCTAGCGGGTCCAATGAGCAGTTCTTC. It encodes CAIASTASGSNEQFF.

In its sample, this clonotype was seen a few times. This sequence joins TRBV20-1 and TRBJ2-1; 8 bases fit TRBD2. V gave up 5 bases and J gave up 2 bases; unmatched junction bases: 5. CDR1 is DFQATT, CDR2 SNEGSKA, per germline (reference sequence). The length of the CDR3 is 14 residues. CDR3 sequence: CSAGRGEPYNEQFF. CDR3 nucleotide sequence: TGCAGTGCTGGGCGGGGGGAGCCCTACAATGAGCAGTTCTTC.

The chain couples TRBV12-3 or TRBV12-4 to TRBJ1-3, with D possibly TRBD1 on 5 matching bases. The CDR3 is made up of 15 amino acids. V lost 6 bases and J 2 bases, leaving 14 bases between the germline ends. CDR3 DNA sequence: TGTGCCAGCAGGGTAGGAGGGGCAGCTGGAAACACCATATATTTT. Its translation is CASRVGGAAGNTIYF.

This clonotype occurred a few times. J is TRBJ2-2 and V is TRBV12-3 or TRBV12-4; D is unresolved. The ends were cut back, 3 bases at V and 5 bases at J, with 7 bases in the middle. This CDR3 spans 13 amino acids. This CDR3 is CASSLKETGELFF. In DNA, the CDR3 is TGTGCCAGCAGTTTGAAGGAAACCGGGGAGCTGTTTTTT.

Ten or more counts support this clonotype. The rearrangement links TRBV27 to TRBJ2-3, with D unresolved. Between the trimmed V and J ends, which lost 6 bases and 7 bases, there was a span of 14 bases. The CDR3 spans 13 residues. Germline V CDR1 and CDR2: MNHEY, SMNVEV (reference sequence). CDR3 sequence: CASSPQWPHTQYF. The CDR3 DNA is TGTGCCAGCAGCCCTCAGTGGCCCCATACGCAGTATTTT.

This clonotype was counted only a few times. The CDR3 coding sequence is TGCAGCTTCTGGAGCGCGAGCACAGATACGCAGTATTTT. Protein: CSFWSASTDTQYF. The chain couples TRBV29-1 to TRBJ2-3; the D is unclear. Trimming stripped 8 bases from V and 0 bases from J, with 12 bases between. Germline loops: CDR1 SQVTM, CDR2 ANQGSEA. The CDR3 sequence is 13 residues long.

In this sample, this clonotype turned up a few times. This chain joins TRBV18 and TRBJ2-2; no reliable D call. The CDR3 spans 13 residues. The V end lost 4 bases, the J end lost 5 bases, and 8 bases lay between the germline ends. Germline V CDR1 and CDR2: KGHSH, LQKENI. The CDR3 protein is CASSQGQTGELFF. The CDR3 nucleotides read TGTGCCAGCTCACAAGGCCAAACCGGGGAGCTGTTTTTT. The whole variable domain, filled in from reference TRBV18 and TRBJ2-2, reads NAGVMQNPRHLVRRRGQEARLRCSPMKGHSHVYWYRQLPEEGLKFMVYLQKENIIDESGMPKERFSAEFPKEGPSILRIQQVVRGDSAAYFCASSQGQTGELFFGEGSRLTVL.